This passage covers 6 T cell receptor beta chains from one sample sequenced in a study of control samples from healthy donors and cancer patients. Measured with immunoSEQ multiplex PCR; TCRdb has only the in-frame clones, and not every one. Among 95,000 to 130,000 clones listed, 75% to 90% were seen once. The sample taken for sequencing was PBMCs. The source of these receptors is a woman between 50 and 59 years old with colorectal cancer.

The J gene is TRBJ2-4, the V gene TRBV7-5. TRBV7-5 constitutes a pseudogene. This CDR3 comprises 18 residues. The CDR3 nucleotides are TGTGTCAGAAGCGCCGACCGGGACGACAAAAAGTGCCTAAACATTCAGTACTTC. It translates to CVRSADRDDKKCLNIQYF.

This chain connects TRBV28 to TRBJ1-1; 8 bases agree with TRBD1. The CDR3 has 17 amino acids. CDR1 and CDR2 from the germline V gene are MDHEN and SYDVKM. The V segment lost 1 base and the J segment 5 bases; nucleotides outside the gene matches: 12. The CDR3 sequence is CASSLSGGRRRGTEAFF. DNA of the CDR3: TGTGCCAGCAGTTTATCAGGGGGCAGGAGAAGGGGGACTGAAGCTTTCTTT.

V gene TRBV10-3 combines with J gene TRBJ2-3; D gene uncertain. The CDR3 is 15 amino acids. Germline CDR1 reads ENHRY; CDR2 reads SYGVKD. Between the trimmed V and J ends, which lost 6 bases and 0 bases, there was a span of 13 bases. CDR3 nucleotides: TGTGCCATCAGCACCCCAGAATCTAGCACAGATACGCAGTATTTT. It encodes CAISTPESSTDTQYF.

Written as DNA, the CDR3 is TGTGCCAGCAGCCACGGACAGGGGGCGTGGGAGCAGTACTTC. It translates to CASSHGQGAWEQYF. The chain joins TRBV7-2 to TRBJ2-7; 11 bases map to TRBD1. The CDR3 spans 14 residues. Germline CDR1 SGHTA, CDR2 FQGNSA. V lost 5 bases and J lost 7; bases outside the gene matches: 7.

The chain combines TRBV5-4 with TRBJ1-3, with D possibly TRBD1 on 5 matching bases. Germline V gives CDR1 SGHNT, CDR2 YYREEE (reference sequence). V was trimmed by 4 bases and J by 1 base, leaving 9 bases between them. This CDR3 has 14 amino acids. The CDR3 sequence: CASSARGSGNTIYF. CDR3 DNA sequence: TGTGCCAGCAGCGCCCGGGGGTCTGGAAACACCATATATTTT.

This chain uses TRBV18 with TRBJ2-7, with 10 bases identical to TRBD1. Germline-derived CDR1 and CDR2 are KGHSH and LQKENI. The length of the CDR3 is 16 residues. The V and J ends lost 6 bases and 2 bases, in that order; junction bases with no gene match: 10. CDR3 in amino acids: CASSARGQGDTYEQYF. As DNA, the CDR3 is TGTGCCAGCTCCGCCCGCGGACAGGGGGACACCTACGAGCAGTACTTC. The full variable domain, its missing parts supplied by reference TRBV18 and TRBJ2-7, is NAGVMQNPRHLVRRRGQEARLRCSPMKGHSHVYWYRQLPEEGLKFMVYLQKENIIDESGMPKERFSAEFPKEGPSILRIQQVVRGDSAAYFCASSARGQGDTYEQYFGPGTRLTVT.